These T cell receptor beta chains were read from a single sample in a study of cytomegalovirus exposure and HLA in healthy donors. TCRdb's copy holds only in-frame clones and misses some; the assay was immunoSEQ multiplex PCR. The repertoire has around 97,000 clones, approximately 79% of them found once; the top ten carry roughly 4%. Sequenced input: PBMCs. These receptors were taken from a man between 45 and 60 years old in good health and CMV-seropositive. Both conserved end residues are part of each CDR3. A D gene is named only where the DNA matches it firmly. Clone size, where shown, is once, few, many, or a class for clones that have expanded.

d_call j_call v_call clone_size cdr3_length cdr3_nt cdr3_aa
TRBD1 TRBJ2-5 TRBV4-1 few 17 TGCGCCAGCAGCCAACCCCCCGGGACAGGGAATCAAGAGACCCAGTACTTC CASSQPPGTGNQETQYF
TRBD1 TRBJ2-7 TRBV28 . 15 TGTGCCAGCAGCTTACAGGGGTCAGGGGGCCACGAGCAGTACTTC CASSLQGSGGHEQYF
TRBD2 TRBJ2-5 TRBV5-4 . 17 TGTGCCAGCAGCTCTAGACTAGCGGGAGCATCAGGAGAGACCCAGTACTTC CASSSRLAGASGETQYF
TRBD2 TRBJ2-5 TRBV7-8 . 14 TGTGCCAGCAGCCCGGGACTAGCCCAAGAGACCCAGTACTTC CASSPGLAQETQYF
TRBD2 TRBJ2-2 TRBV5-5 . 19 TGTGCCAGCAGCTCCACAGGACTAGCGGGCGGAGGGAACACCGGGGAGCTGTTTTTT CASSSTGLAGGGNTGELFF
. TRBJ2-1 TRBV30 . 11 TGTGCCTGGAGTGTAGGGCAGGGCAAGTTCTTC CAWSVGQGKFF
. TRBJ1-1 TRBV7-3 . 16 TGTGCCAGCAGCTCCGATGGGACACCCTTCCGGGCTGAAGCTTTCTTT CASSSDGTPFRAEAFF
. TRBJ1-5 TRBV28 . 13 TGTGCCAGCAGTTCCTCGGGTTCCGGGGCCCAGCATTTT CASSSSGSGAQHF
TRBD1 TRBJ2-7 TRBV27 . 18 TGTGCCAGCAGCACATCCAAACAGGGGACCGCTAGGTCCTACGAGCAGTACTTC CASSTSKQGTARSYEQYF
TRBD2 TRBJ2-3 TRBV28 . 16 TGTGCCAGCAGTTTAGCTAGCGGAGGATTCACAGATACGCAGTATTTT CASSLASGGFTDTQYF
TRBD2 TRBJ2-3 TRBV7-8 . 17 TGTGCCAGCAGCTTAGAAAAAGCGGGAGGCCGCACAGATACGCAGTATTTT CASSLEKAGGRTDTQYF
TRBD2 TRBJ2-3 TRBV11-2 . 15 TGTGCCGGGCGCGAACTAGCGGGAGAACCAGATACGCAGTATTTT CAGRELAGEPDTQYF
TRBD1 TRBJ2-5 TRBV7-3 few 16 TGTGCCAGCAGCTTAAACCACAGGACAGGTTTAGAGACCCAGTACTTC CASSLNHRTGLETQYF
. TRBJ1-5 TRBV30 . 14 TGTGCCTGGAAGGACAGTTTAACGGATCAGCCCCAGCATTTT CAWKDSLTDQPQHF
TRBD2 TRBJ2-7 TRBV9 . 15 TGTGCCAGCAGCGCCGGGACTAGCGGGATCTACGAGCAGTACTTC CASSAGTSGIYEQYF
. TRBJ2-5 TRBV15 . 14 TGTGCCACCAGCAGACAGGGGATTCAAGAGACCCAGTACTTC CATSRQGIQETQYF
. TRBJ2-2 TRBV2 . 14 TGTGCCAGCAGGGGTAGCCAGAACACCGGGGAGCTGTTTTTT CASRGSQNTGELFF
. TRBJ1-1 TRBV18 . 15 TGTGCCAGCTCACCCGGTGGGGGAGGTGCAACTGAAGCTTTCTTT CASSPGGGGATEAFF
. TRBJ1-1 TRBV7-8 . 14 TGTGCCAGCAGCTCCTACGAGCTTCCCACTGAAGCTTTCTTT CASSSYELPTEAFF
TRBD2 TRBJ2-3 TRBV9 . 19 TGTGCCAGCAGCTTTTCGGGACTAGCGGGAGGGATAGTCACAGATACGCAGTATTTT CASSFSGLAGGIVTDTQYF
TRBD1 TRBJ2-3 TRBV7-3 . 16 TGTGCCAGCAGCCAAGGGGGCAGGGCGTTCGCAGATACGCAGTATTTT CASSQGGRAFADTQYF
TRBD2 TRBJ2-2 TRBV18 . 16 TGTGCCAGCTCCCTAGCGGGCCGTTCGAACACCGGGGAGCTGTTTTTT CASSLAGRSNTGELFF
. TRBJ2-1 TRBV5-1 . 16 TGCGCCAGCAGCTTGGAGGTTACAGGGTATGTGAATGAGCAGTTCTTC CASSLEVTGYVNEQFF
. TRBJ2-3 TRBV7-9 . 14 TGTGCCAGCAGCCTCAGGGGGGCCACAGATACGCAGTATTTT CASSLRGATDTQYF
. TRBJ1-2 TRBV7-9 few 11 TGTTCCAGCAGCGGTGTGGGCGGCTACACCTTC CSSSGVGGYTF
. TRBJ2-1 TRBV6-1 . 14 TGTGCCAGCAGTGGTTGGAGGAAATACGATGAGCAGTTCTTC CASSGWRKYDEQFF
. TRBJ2-1 TRBV19 . 12 TGTGCCAGTAGTATCGTCTTGAATGAGCAGTTCTTC CASSIVLNEQFF
. TRBJ2-2 TRBV2 . 13 TGTGCCAGCAGTGCGAGTAGAACCGGGGAGCTGTTTTTT CASSASRTGELFF
TRBD2 TRBJ2-5 TRBV13 few 13 TGTGCCAGCAGCTTGGGACTAGAAGAGACCCAGTACTTC CASSLGLEETQYF
. TRBJ2-2 TRBV6-1 . 13 TGTGCCAGCAGGTACACCAACACCGGGGAGCTGTTTTTT CASRYTNTGELFF
TRBD1 TRBJ1-6 TRBV7-7 . 16 TGTGCCAGCAGCCTACGGGGACAGAAAATTAATTCACCCCTCCACTTT CASSLRGQKINSPLHF
TRBD1 TRBJ1-1 TRBV11-2 . 15 TGTGCCAGCAGCCTATCGACAGGGGTGAACACTGAAGCTTTCTTT CASSLSTGVNTEAFF
TRBD1 TRBJ2-7 TRBV2 . 16 TGTGCCAGCAGTACGGGACAGGGGGCTTTTTCTGGGGAGCAGTACTTC CASSTGQGAFSGEQYF
TRBD2 TRBJ2-7 TRBV5-1 . 16 TGCGCCAGCAGCTCTCCGGGACTAGCAAGCCAAAGCGAGCAGTACTTC CASSSPGLASQSEQYF
TRBD1 TRBJ2-1 TRBV28 . 14 TGTGCCAGCAGTTCAGACAGGGTTTACAATGAGCAGTTCTTC CASSSDRVYNEQFF
TRBD2 TRBJ2-7 TRBV5-1 . 16 TGCGCCAGCAGCGTACCGGGACTAGCGGGAGCCCACGAGCAGTACTTC CASSVPGLAGAHEQYF
TRBD1 TRBJ2-5 TRBV30 few 13 TGTGCCTGGGAACGGGACAGGCAAGAGACCCAGTACTTC CAWERDRQETQYF
TRBD2 TRBJ2-5 TRBV28 . 15 TGTGCCAGCAGTTTAAGTGGGAGGGGCGATGAGACCCAGTACTTC CASSLSGRGDETQYF
. TRBJ1-2 TRBV9 . 14 TGTGCCAGCAGCGTAGTAGCAGATAACTATGGCTACACCTTC CASSVVADNYGYTF
. TRBJ2-3 TRBV19 . 15 TGTGCCAGTAGTATATCGACGGGGGGCCCAGATACGCAGTATTTT CASSISTGGPDTQYF
. TRBJ2-7 TRBV5-4 . 15 TGTGCCAGCAGCTTAGGCGACAGTCAAACCTACGAGCAGTACTTC CASSLGDSQTYEQYF